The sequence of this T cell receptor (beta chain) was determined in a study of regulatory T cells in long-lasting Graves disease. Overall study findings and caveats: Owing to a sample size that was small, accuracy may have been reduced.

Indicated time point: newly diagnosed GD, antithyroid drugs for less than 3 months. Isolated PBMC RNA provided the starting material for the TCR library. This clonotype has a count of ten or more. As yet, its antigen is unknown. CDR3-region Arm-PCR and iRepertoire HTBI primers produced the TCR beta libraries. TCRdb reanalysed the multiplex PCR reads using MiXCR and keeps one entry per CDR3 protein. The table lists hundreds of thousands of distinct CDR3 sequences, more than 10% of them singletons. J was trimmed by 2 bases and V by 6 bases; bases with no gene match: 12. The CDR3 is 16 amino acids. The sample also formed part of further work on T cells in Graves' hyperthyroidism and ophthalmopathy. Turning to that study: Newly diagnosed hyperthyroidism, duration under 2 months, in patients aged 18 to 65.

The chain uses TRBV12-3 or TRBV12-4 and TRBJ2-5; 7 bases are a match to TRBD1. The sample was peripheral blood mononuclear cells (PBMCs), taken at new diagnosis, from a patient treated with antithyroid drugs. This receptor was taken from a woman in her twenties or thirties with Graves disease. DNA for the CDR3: TGTGCCAGCAGCAACTTGCCCGGGACAGCACAAGAGACCCAGTACTTC. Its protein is CASSNLPGTAQETQYF.